Only one count was recorded for the clone carrying this TCR beta chain. Repertoires were generated with immunoSEQ multiplex PCR, while TCRdb's copy carries only in-frame clones and drops some. The table records around 260,000 clones, about 80% of them present only once. The sample is drawn from a study of blood T cell repertoires in COVID-19. Categorization into cohorts depended on clinical history that participants reported. V lost 5 bases to trimming and J lost 5 bases; unmatched junction nucleotides: 8. From germline, CDR1 is SEHNR and CDR2 FQNEAQ (reference sequence). The CDR3 contains 14 residues.

The gene calls are TRBV7-9 and TRBJ1-1, with TRBD1 matching 7 bases. Sequenced material: PBMCs or T cells enriched from blood (not recorded which). This receptor was obtained from a man between 25 and 39 years old with acute COVID-19. The CDR3 DNA follows: TGTGCCAGCAGCATGACAGGGCTAAGGACTGAAGCTTTCTTT. It specifies CASSMTGLRTEAFF.